One sample yielded the 24 T cell receptor beta chains listed below, sequenced in a study of vaccination effects on CD4 cells after COVID-19. TCRdb's copy holds only in-frame clones and misses some; the assay was immunoSEQ multiplex PCR. The sample shows roughly 76,000 clones, roughly 74% of them seen only once. ViraFEST assay sequencing came after antigen-specific CD4+ T cells were expanded with viral peptide pools. Isolating CD4+ T cells followed approximately 9 days of culture. No antigens are known for them. The material was CD4+ T cells from PBMCs cultured with HCoV-229E spike peptides, obtained before COVID-19 vaccination. Receptors originate from a human donor who received a COVID-19 vaccine.

V and J are TRBV19 and TRBJ2-3, with D maybe TRBD1 (6 bases). The ends were cut back, 5 bases at V and 2 bases at J, with 14 bases in the middle. The CDR3 is 15 residues long. Germline lookup yields CDR1 LNHDA and CDR2 SQIVND (reference sequence). CDR3: CASSPQGILTDTQYF. The CDR3, as DNA: TGTGCCAGTAGTCCCCAGGGGATCCTCACAGATACGCAGTATTTT. Full variable domain (outside the CDR3, taken from reference TRBV19 and TRBJ2-3): DGGITQSPKYLFRKEGQNVTLSCEQNLNHDAMYWYRQDPGQGLRLIYYSQIVNDFQKGDIAEGYSVSREKKESFPLTVTSAQKNPTAFYLCASSPQGILTDTQYFGPGTRLTVL.

The table lists this clone with a few counts. The chain has TRBV5-1 and TRBJ1-2; 9 bases line up with TRBD1. V gave up 4 bases and J gave up 8 bases; unmatched junction bases: 9. The CDR3 has 14 residues. Germline-derived CDR1 and CDR2 are SGHRS and YFSETQ. The CDR3 bases are TGCGCCAGCAGCCCGACGGGACAGGGTTTCGGCTACACCTTC. It is translated as CASSPTGQGFGYTF.

The V call is TRBV5-1, the J call TRBJ1-1; a weak D match, TRBD1 (6 bases). V lost 0 bases, J lost 4 bases, and 16 bases lay in between. Germline V gene sequence: CDR1 SGHRS, CDR2 YFSETQ. The CDR3 is 16 amino acids. The CDR3 spells CASSLDPTGRGTEAFF. In DNA, the CDR3 is TGCGCCAGCAGCTTGGACCCTACAGGGCGTGGCACTGAAGCTTTCTTT.

The J gene is TRBJ2-7, the V gene TRBV2, with 12 bases fitting TRBD1. There are 14 residues in the CDR3. Germline loops: CDR1 SNHLY, CDR2 FYNNEI. With V trimmed by 8 bases and J by 2 bases, 4 bases remained unmatched. The CDR3 nucleotides read TGTGCCAGCGTCAGGGACAGGGGGCCCTACGAGCAGTACGTC. It specifies CASVRDRGPYEQYV.

This chain connects TRBV5-1 to TRBJ2-2, with D possibly matching TRBD1 (5 bases). Per the germline V gene, CDR1 is SGHRS and CDR2 is YFSETQ. Trimming left V 2 bases short and J 7 bases short, with 12 bases between. The length of the CDR3 is 14 residues. CDR3 DNA sequence: TGCGCCAGCAGCTTTGATGTCACAGGCGGGGAGCTGTTTTTT. Translation: CASSFDVTGGELFF.

The V gene is TRBV7-2, the J gene TRBJ1-1; no definite D call. Trimming removed 0 bases from V and 4 bases from J, with 9 bases in between. The CDR3 covers 14 residues. Germline CDR1 is SGHTA and CDR2 is FQGNSA. CDR3 DNA: TGTGCCAGCAGCTTAGCGAGGGATGGCACTGAAGCTTTCTTT. Encoded protein: CASSLARDGTEAFF.

The chain joins TRBV5-8 to TRBJ2-3; possibly TRBD2 for D (5 bases). Germline V gene data show CDR1 as SGHTS and CDR2 as YDEGEE. Deletions cut 8 bases from V and 4 bases from J, with 26 bases between. This CDR3 is 17 amino acids long. The CDR3 region is CASPTGYLRREPDTQYF. The CDR3, as DNA: TGTGCCAGTCCGACGGGATACCTAAGGAGAGAGCCAGATACGCAGTATTTT.

V and J are TRBV5-8 and TRBJ2-7; 7 bases agree with TRBD1. The CDR3 consists of 12 residues. J gave up 10 bases and V 1 base, and 5 bases lay outside the gene matches. Germline-derived CDR1 and CDR2 are SGHTS and YDEGEE. CDR3 protein: CASSLPRGKQYV. The CDR3 nucleotides read TGTGCCAGCAGCTTGCCCAGGGGGAAACAGTACGTC.

This clone was seen only once. This chain uses TRBV5-6 with TRBJ2-4; D might be TRBD1 (5 bases). The V and J ends lost 5 bases and 12 bases respectively, with 21 bases between them. This CDR3 has 14 residues. Germline CDR1 reads SGHDT; CDR2 reads YYEEEE. CDR3 amino acids: CASRFGWGKRDQYF. In DNA, the CDR3 is TGTGCCAGCAGGTTTGGGTGGGGCAAAAGGGATCAGTACTTC.

This clone appeared once. This rearrangement joins TRBV6-1 to TRBJ2-1, with D unresolved. Germline CDR1 MNHNS, CDR2 SASEGT. CDR3 length: 14 residues. The V end lost 2 bases, the J end lost 6 bases, and 11 bases lay between the germline ends. The CDR3 sequence is CASSEILAPNEQFF. The DNA of the CDR3 is TGTGCCAGCAGTGAAATATTGGCTCCCAATGAGCAGTTCTTC.

The chain couples TRBV18 to TRBJ2-2; weak D call: TRBD1 (5 bases). V was clipped by 4 bases and J by 3 bases, with 18 bases between them. The CDR3 runs to 17 residues. Germline assignment: CDR1 KGHSH and CDR2 LQKENI. CDR3 amino acids: CASSLLPRQKDTGELFF. The CDR3, as DNA: TGTGCCAGCTCACTACTTCCGAGACAGAAAGACACCGGGGAGCTGTTTTTT.

The V gene is TRBV18, the J gene TRBJ2-7, with D hard to call. V was pared by 0 bases and J by 8 bases, with 11 bases between. CDR1 is KGHSH and CDR2 is LQKENI in the germline V gene. This CDR3 has 13 residues. The CDR3 region is CASSPPGSLKQYV. The CDR3 nucleotides are TGTGCCAGCTCACCACCGGGTTCTCTGAAGCAGTACGTC.

The J gene is TRBJ1-4, the V gene TRBV30; D not certain. CDR1 GTSNPN and CDR2 SVGIG come from the germline V gene (reference sequence). Trimming took 4 bases from V and 15 from J, leaving 15 bases between them. The CDR3 extends over 11 amino acids. The CDR3 loop reads CAWNKRGEVFF. The CDR3 DNA reads TGTGCCTGGAACAAGCGCGGTGAAGTGTTTTTT.

The V gene is TRBV7-2, the J gene TRBJ1-2; TRBD1 might be the D (6 bases). The CDR3 length is 14 residues. V was clipped by 4 bases and J by 2 bases, with 11 bases between them. Germline CDR1 SGHTA, CDR2 FQGNSA. CDR3 in amino acids: CASSSGQSNYGYTF. CDR3 in DNA: TGTGCCAGCAGCTCCGGACAGTCCAACTATGGCTACACCTTC.

V gene TRBV29-1 combines with J gene TRBJ1-1; no definite D call. Trimming cost V 4 bases and J 10 bases, with 10 bases left between them. The CDR3 is 10 residues long. Germline lookup yields CDR1 SQVTM and CDR2 ANQGSEA. Here the CDR3 DNA reads TGCAGCGTTGTGGAGGCTCGAGCTTTCTTT. Translation gives CSVVEARAFF.

The chain joins TRBV18 to TRBJ2-1; 9 bases agree with TRBD1. CDR3 size: 15 residues. The germline gives CDR1 KGHSH, CDR2 LQKENI. The V gene end was trimmed by 3 bases and the J gene end by 6 bases; junction bases not matched to a gene: 6. This chain's CDR3 is CASSPVGTGSNEQFF. The CDR3 region has the DNA TGTGCCAGCTCACCGGTCGGGACAGGGTCCAATGAGCAGTTCTTC.

V is TRBV9 and J is TRBJ2-5; 11 bases are a match to TRBD2. Germline V gene sequence: CDR1 SGDLS, CDR2 YYNGEE. CDR3 length: 15 amino acids. With 3 bases clipped from V and 10 bases from J, the junction kept 11 bases outside the gene matches. The CDR3 DNA is TGTGCCAGCAGCGGGAGAGGGACTAGCGGTGCCGTCCAGTACTTC. Translated: CASSGRGTSGAVQYF.

V is TRBV5-1 and J is TRBJ2-5, with 11 bases that match TRBD1. Germline assignment: CDR1 SGHRS and CDR2 YFSETQ. Losses at the gene ends were 2 bases for V and 5 bases for J; bases not matched to a gene: 5. The CDR3 length is 15 residues. Here the CDR3 reads CASSLMGTGGETQYF. The CDR3 bases are TGCGCCAGCAGCTTAATGGGGACAGGGGGTGAGACCCAGTACTTC.

V usage is TRBV9 and J usage is TRBJ2-3; no clear D gene. This CDR3 spans 16 amino acids. Germline V CDR1 and CDR2: SGDLS, YYNGEE. V was clipped by 0 bases and J by 0 bases, with 11 bases between them. This chain's CDR3 is CASSVGAEFSTDTQYF. For the CDR3, the DNA is TGTGCCAGCAGCGTAGGGGCGGAATTTAGCACAGATACGCAGTATTTT.

The CDR3 DNA sequence: TGTGCCAGCAGCCAACACCCCGGAGCGGGAAGAGAGACCCAGTACTTC. Its translation is CASSQHPGAGRETQYF. The chain carries TRBV3-1 (or the pseudogene TRBV3-2) and TRBJ2-5, with 7 bases identical to TRBD2. Germline V CDR1 and CDR2: LGHDT, YNNKEL (reference sequence). The CDR3 is made up of 16 amino acids. The V segment lost 2 bases and the J segment 4 bases; nucleotides outside the gene matches: 10.

There are a few counts of this clone. The V and J genes are TRBV29-1 and TRBJ1-2, with D uncertain. V was cut by 4 bases and J by 4 bases, with 10 bases left in between. The CDR3 length is 12 residues. Germline V gene data show CDR1 as SQVTM and CDR2 as ANQGSEA. CDR3 sequence reads: CSVAWGSYGYTF. The CDR3 DNA reads as TGCAGCGTTGCTTGGGGATCCTATGGCTACACCTTC.

The chain recombines TRBV5-1 with TRBJ2-6; perhaps D is TRBD1 or TRBD2 (5 bases each). V was cut by 0 bases and J by 1 base, with 11 bases left in between. The V gene's germline CDR1 is SGHRS and CDR2 YFSETQ. This CDR3 comprises 17 residues. DNA for the CDR3: TGCGCCAGCAGCTTGGCTGGGGGAACATCTGGGGCCAACGTCCTGACTTTC. The encoded protein is CASSLAGGTSGANVLTF.

V gene TRBV6-1 combines with J gene TRBJ2-7; maybe TRBD1 (6 bases). The CDR3 is made up of 15 amino acids. The V end lost 0 bases, the J end lost 6 bases, and 15 bases lay between the germline ends. Germline assignment: CDR1 MNHNS and CDR2 SASEGT. CDR3 DNA: TGTGCCAGCAGTGAAGCGTACAGGGCCCCCCGCGAGCAGTACGTC. Translating it yields CASSEAYRAPREQYV.

The chain carries TRBV10-2 and TRBJ2-5; 7 positions agree with TRBD2. Germline V gene lookup returns CDR1 WSHSY and CDR2 SAAADI. CDR3 length: 13 amino acids. V lost 6 bases to trimming and J lost 6 bases; unmatched junction nucleotides: 7. CDR3 loop: CASRLGGGKTQYF. The CDR3 DNA follows: TGCGCCAGCAGGTTGGGGGGAGGGAAGACCCAGTACTTC.